This T cell receptor (beta chain) came from a study of glioma-infiltrating T cells after dendritic cell vaccination. Study-level information: Patients had newly diagnosed or recurrent glioblastoma and received dendritic cell vaccines. Between about 2002 and 2013, patients got autologous tumor lysate-pulsed dendritic cell vaccines.

The length of the CDR3 is 11 residues. Trimming left V 5 bases short and J 8 bases short, with 7 bases between. Germline V lookup: CDR1 SGHRS, CDR2 YFSETQ. Only in-frame clones appear in the TCRdb table, and some are missing; sequencing was by immunoSEQ multiplex PCR. The sample carries roughly 80,000 clones, around 86% recorded once. The time point denotes: after dendritic cell vaccination, including at tumor progression/relapse. Selection required adequate fresh-frozen tumor tissue plus more than two years' survival data. All glioblastoma patients lacked an isocitrate dehydrogenase mutation. The clonotype was recovered from a human donor with glioblastoma. This chain links TRBV5-1 with TRBJ1-4, with D perhaps matching TRBD1 (5 bases). Sequencing was performed on blood, taken after dendritic cell vaccination. The CDR3 sequence is CASRAGEKLFF. The CDR3 DNA reads as TGCGCCAGCAGGGCAGGGGAAAAACTGTTTTTT. The entire variable domain, with the rest obtained from reference TRBV5-1 and TRBJ1-4, is as follows: KAGVTQTPRYLIKTRGQQVTLSCSPISGHRSVSWYQQTPGQGLQFLFEYFSETQRNKGNFPGRFSGRQFSNSRSEMNVSTLELGDSALYLCASRAGEKLFFGSGTQLSVL.